This entry lists 27 T cell receptor beta chains sequenced from one sample in a study of shared clonotypes between healthy human individuals. Assay: immunoSEQ multiplex PCR; the TCRdb copy retains only in-frame clones and omits some. The top ten clones hold over 10% of a sample with about 470,000 clones, roughly 80% of them seen once. The sequenced sample consisted of PBMCs. These receptors originate from a woman aged 40 to 50 in good health. Some clones in this sample may be carry-over from other donors' samples.

The rearrangement joins TRBV29-1 to TRBJ1-4; 8 bases are shared with TRBD1. Germline loops: CDR1 SQVTM, CDR2 ANQGSEA. V dropped 0 bases and J dropped 7; count of bases not matched to a gene: 7. CDR3 length equals 15 residues. The CDR3 is CSVEDRFTGGEKLFF. DNA of the CDR3: TGCAGCGTTGAAGATCGGTTCACAGGGGGTGAAAAACTGTTTTTT.

The rearrangement links TRBV2 to TRBJ2-6, with D perhaps TRBD1 (6 bases). The V end was cut by 2 bases, the J end by 3 bases, with 8 bases between. Germline V gene sequence: CDR1 SNHLY, CDR2 FYNNEI. The CDR3 runs 15 residues. The CDR3 region has the DNA TGTGCCAGCAGTGAACGAGGGGGTGGGGCCAACGTCCTGACTTTC. This sequence encodes CASSERGGGANVLTF.

The gene calls are TRBV15 and TRBJ2-5, with TRBD2 matching 10 bases. The CDR3 is made up of 18 amino acids. The germline CDR1 and CDR2 sequences are LNHNV and YYDKDF (reference sequence). Losses at the gene ends were 5 bases for V and 5 bases for J; bases not matched to a gene: 17. CDR3 bases: TGTGCCACCAGCCTTGGTCCGGCTAGCGGGAGAGGTTGGGAGACCCAGTACTTC. This gives the protein CATSLGPASGRGWETQYF.

The rearrangement uses TRBV19 and TRBJ2-7; D unclear. The V gene's germline CDR1 is LNHDA and CDR2 SQIVND (reference sequence). With 9 bases removed from V and 2 bases from J, the gap between germline ends came to 8 bases. The CDR3 contains 11 residues. The DNA of the CDR3 is TGTGCCAGCGCCACTACCTACGAGCAGTACTTC. Translation: CASATTYEQYF.

V is TRBV4-3 and J is TRBJ1-4, with a tentative D call TRBD1 (5 bases). There are 16 residues in the CDR3. The germline CDR1 and CDR2 sequences are LGHNA and YSLEER. The V end lost 4 bases, the J end lost 0 bases, and 12 bases lay between the germline ends. CDR3 residues: CASSRGTVATNEKLFF. CDR3 in DNA: TGCGCCAGCAGCCGCGGGACGGTTGCAACTAATGAAAAACTGTTTTTT.

The V gene is TRBV4-2, the J gene TRBJ2-5; TRBD2 aligns across 15 bases. After removal of 5 bases from V and 5 bases from J, the junction contained 3 bases not matched to a gene. Germline CDR1 and CDR2: LGHNA and YNFKEQ. This CDR3 region has 15 residues. CDR3 protein: CASSEGLAGGETQYF. The CDR3 nucleotides are TGTGCCAGCAGCGAAGGACTAGCGGGAGGGGAGACCCAGTACTTC.

The rearrangement joins TRBV19 to TRBJ1-3; D is uncertain. Trimming took off 3 bases at V and 0 bases at J, with 9 bases between the two ends. Germline V CDR1 and CDR2: LNHDA, SQIVND (reference sequence). The length of the CDR3 is 15 residues. CDR3 residues: CASSMGSDSGNTIYF. The CDR3 bases are TGTGCCAGTAGTATGGGGTCTGACTCTGGAAACACCATATATTTT.

This rearrangement joins TRBV7-6 to TRBJ2-5, with TRBD2 matching 7 bases. J lost 3 bases, V lost 4 bases, and 8 bases had no gene match. The CDR3 is 15 residues long. From germline, CDR1 is SGHVS and CDR2 FNYEAQ. The CDR3 DNA follows: TGTGCCAGCAGCTCCTCCGGGACTATGAAAGAGACCCAGTACTTC. Translated, it gives CASSSSGTMKETQYF.

The chain joins TRBV6-6 to TRBJ2-7; D is possibly TRBD2 (5 bases). V dropped 5 bases and J dropped 6 bases, with 17 bases sitting between them. Per the germline V gene, CDR1 is MNHNY and CDR2 is SVGAGI (reference sequence). The CDR3 totals 14 residues. CDR3 sequence (DNA): TGTGCCAGCAGTCCCCTCACTAGTTTAACCGAGCAGTACTTC. Protein sequence: CASSPLTSLTEQYF.

The CDR3 protein is CASSPRAGGIDEQFF. As DNA, the CDR3 is TGCGCCAGCAGCCCGCGGGCGGGAGGGATCGATGAGCAGTTCTTC. This rearrangement joins TRBV5-1 to TRBJ2-1; TRBD2 matches at 9 bases. The V segment lost 4 bases and the J segment 8 bases; nucleotides outside the gene matches: 10. The germline gives CDR1 SGHRS, CDR2 YFSETQ. CDR3 length: 15 residues.

The rearrangement links TRBV5-1 to TRBJ2-5; possible D gene TRBD1, 6 bases. The CDR3 is made up of 15 amino acids. The V gene's germline CDR1 is SGHRS and CDR2 YFSETQ. Trimming removed 0 bases from V and 4 bases from J, with 13 bases in between. The CDR3 region has the DNA TGCGCCAGCAGCTTGGAGGGGGATAGAGGAGAGACCCAGTACTTC. This gives the protein CASSLEGDRGETQYF.

V usage is TRBV18 and J usage is TRBJ2-1, with D possibly matching TRBD1 (5 bases). CDR1 is KGHSH and CDR2 is LQKENI in the germline V gene. There are 15 residues in the CDR3. Trimming removed 3 bases at V and 7 bases at J, with 16 bases between. CDR3 residues: CASSPERLRVNEQFF. The CDR3 bases are TGTGCCAGCTCACCTGAGCGTCTCAGGGTTAATGAGCAGTTCTTC.

This clone was detected only once. The chain combines TRBV5-1 with TRBJ2-1; no reliable D call. This CDR3 contains 13 residues. Trimming pared 0 bases from V and 9 bases from J, leaving 10 bases between. The germline gives CDR1 SGHRS, CDR2 YFSETQ. CDR3: CASSLVSDGEQFF. The DNA of the CDR3 is TGCGCCAGCAGCTTGGTATCAGACGGTGAGCAGTTCTTC.

This chain joins TRBV18 and TRBJ1-2, with 7 bases matching TRBD1. The V gene's germline CDR1 is KGHSH and CDR2 LQKENI. V lost 6 bases to trimming and J lost 3 bases; unmatched junction nucleotides: 4. The CDR3 spans 13 residues. CDR3 residues: CASSIQGDYGYTF. Written as DNA, the CDR3 is TGTGCCAGCTCTATCCAGGGGGACTATGGCTACACCTTC.

This sequence joins TRBV11-3 and TRBJ2-7; 9 bases fit TRBD1. V was clipped by 5 bases and J by 2 bases; unmatched bases: 10. The germline V gene encodes CDR1 SGHNT and CDR2 YENEEA. The CDR3 has 16 amino acids. The DNA for the CDR3 is TGTGCCAGCAGCCCCCATACCGGGACAGGGACCTACGAGCAGTACTTC. The encoded protein is CASSPHTGTGTYEQYF. The full variable domain, rest sourced from reference TRBV11-3 and TRBJ2-7, is EAGVVQSPRYKIIEKKQPVAFWCNPISGHNTLYWYLQNLGQGPELLIRYENEEAVDDSQLPKDRFSAERLKGVDSTLKIQPAELGDSAVYLCASSPHTGTGTYEQYFGPGTRLTVT.

The V call is TRBV5-1, the J call TRBJ2-2; D not resolved. V was shortened by 0 bases and J by 6 bases, with 12 bases between the two germline ends. Germline lookup yields CDR1 SGHRS and CDR2 YFSETQ. The CDR3 sequence is 15 residues long. The CDR3 reads CASSLGLGWAGELFF. CDR3 DNA: TGCGCCAGCAGCTTGGGGCTAGGATGGGCCGGGGAGCTGTTTTTT.

The chain carries TRBV7-2 and TRBJ2-1, with D hard to call. The CDR3 totals 12 residues. Per the germline V gene, CDR1 is SGHTA and CDR2 is FQGNSA. The germline V and J ends were trimmed by 1 base and 10 bases, with 8 bases remaining between them. The CDR3 DNA follows: TGTGCCAGCAGCTTAGGCGTAGGAGAGCAGTTCTTC. It is translated as CASSLGVGEQFF.

This clone was seen more than once but under ten times. This sequence joins TRBV4-2 and TRBJ1-2; TRBD1 matches at 7 bases. CDR3 length equals 12 residues. CDR1 LGHNA and CDR2 YNFKEQ come from the germline V gene. The ends lost 2 bases at V and 10 bases at J; junction bases unmatched: 4. CDR3 sequence (DNA): TGTGCCAGCAGCCAAACGACAGGGAACTACACCTTC. Protein sequence: CASSQTTGNYTF.

As regards this clone: Only one base separates this from a far larger clonotype, so it likely reflects a read error. Because it lacks the conserved phenylalanine or tryptophan at the end, this CDR3 is likely a read error. The chain's CDR3 is CASSQDSGANVLTL. The CDR3, as DNA: TGCGCCAGCAGCCAAGATTCTGGGGCCAACGTCCTGACTCTC. The rearrangement links TRBV4-1 to TRBJ2-6; no clear D gene. The CDR3 runs to 14 residues. V was trimmed by 0 bases and J by 1 base, leaving 1 base between them. Germline V gives CDR1 MGHRA, CDR2 YSYEKL.

The count of this clone is one. A far larger clone is only one base removed, so a read error is likely. The same CDR3 arises from other DNA sequences in this sample as well. The chain has TRBV30 and TRBJ1-2; D unclear. Germline V gives CDR1 GTSNPN, CDR2 SVGIG (reference sequence). Trimming took 0 bases from V and 4 from J, leaving 12 bases between them. The CDR3 is 14 amino acids. The CDR3 nucleotides read TGTGCCTGGAGTGTCGGGCCCTCCTTCTATGGCTACACCTTC. Translated: CAWSVGPSFYGYTF.

The chain links TRBV4-1 to TRBJ1-4; D is ambiguous. The V and J ends lost 4 bases and 0 bases respectively, with 12 bases between them. This CDR3 region has 16 residues. From germline, CDR1 is MGHRA and CDR2 YSYEKL. As DNA, the CDR3 is TGCGCCAGCAGCCGGCGGGAAGCAGCAACTAATGAAAAACTGTTTTTT. Translation gives CASSRREAATNEKLFF.

The CDR3 bases are TGTGCCAGCAGTGAGGGGGGGCCACCACTCTACGAGCAGTACTTC. Translated: CASSEGGPPLYEQYF. This chain connects TRBV6-1 to TRBJ2-7; a weak D match, TRBD2 (7 bases). Germline CDR1 reads MNHNS; CDR2 reads SASEGT. V was cut by 3 bases and J by 3 bases, with 15 bases left in between. CDR3 length: 15 residues.

The chain links TRBV19 to TRBJ1-5, with no clear D. The CDR3 runs to 15 residues. V lost 3 bases to trimming and J lost 1 base, with 10 bases between them. CDR1 LNHDA and CDR2 SQIVND come from the germline V gene (reference sequence). CDR3 DNA: TGTGCCAGTAGTATGCGACTAGGCAGCAATCAGCCCCAGCATTTT. Encoded protein: CASSMRLGSNQPQHF.

The chain recombines TRBV6-1 with TRBJ2-7; D call uncertain. The CDR3 is 13 amino acids. Germline loops: CDR1 MNHNS, CDR2 SASEGT. V was trimmed by 6 bases and J by 2 bases, leaving 11 bases between them. CDR3 amino acids: CASSGPRPYEQYF. The CDR3 nucleotides read TGTGCCAGCAGCGGACCACGCCCCTACGAGCAGTACTTC.

The rearrangement joins TRBV4-1 to TRBJ2-5; D is undetermined. The J call may be faulty, since TRBJ2-7 better matches the DNA end. Germline V gives CDR1 MGHRA, CDR2 YSYEKL. CDR3 size: 12 residues. CDR3 protein: CASSHTAYEQYF. The CDR3 nucleotides are TGCGCCAGCAGCCACACAGCCTACGAGCAGTACTTC.

This sequence joins TRBV7-2 and TRBJ2-5; D is perhaps TRBD2 (6 bases). The CDR3 sequence is 15 residues long. Trimming removed 5 bases at V and 0 bases at J, with 13 bases between. The germline gives CDR1 SGHTA, CDR2 FQGNSA. This CDR3 reads CASSRSLAHQETQYF. CDR3 coding DNA: TGTGCCAGCAGCCGCAGCCTAGCGCACCAAGAGACCCAGTACTTC.

The chain has TRBV5-1 and TRBJ2-7; the match to TRBD2 covers 7 bases. CDR3 size: 15 residues. V lost 5 bases to trimming and J lost 0 bases; unmatched junction nucleotides: 8. The germline V gene has CDR1 SGHRS and CDR2 YFSETQ. The CDR3 loop reads CASRASGTSSYEQYF. CDR3 sequence (DNA): TGCGCCAGCAGAGCAAGCGGGACCAGCTCCTACGAGCAGTACTTC.